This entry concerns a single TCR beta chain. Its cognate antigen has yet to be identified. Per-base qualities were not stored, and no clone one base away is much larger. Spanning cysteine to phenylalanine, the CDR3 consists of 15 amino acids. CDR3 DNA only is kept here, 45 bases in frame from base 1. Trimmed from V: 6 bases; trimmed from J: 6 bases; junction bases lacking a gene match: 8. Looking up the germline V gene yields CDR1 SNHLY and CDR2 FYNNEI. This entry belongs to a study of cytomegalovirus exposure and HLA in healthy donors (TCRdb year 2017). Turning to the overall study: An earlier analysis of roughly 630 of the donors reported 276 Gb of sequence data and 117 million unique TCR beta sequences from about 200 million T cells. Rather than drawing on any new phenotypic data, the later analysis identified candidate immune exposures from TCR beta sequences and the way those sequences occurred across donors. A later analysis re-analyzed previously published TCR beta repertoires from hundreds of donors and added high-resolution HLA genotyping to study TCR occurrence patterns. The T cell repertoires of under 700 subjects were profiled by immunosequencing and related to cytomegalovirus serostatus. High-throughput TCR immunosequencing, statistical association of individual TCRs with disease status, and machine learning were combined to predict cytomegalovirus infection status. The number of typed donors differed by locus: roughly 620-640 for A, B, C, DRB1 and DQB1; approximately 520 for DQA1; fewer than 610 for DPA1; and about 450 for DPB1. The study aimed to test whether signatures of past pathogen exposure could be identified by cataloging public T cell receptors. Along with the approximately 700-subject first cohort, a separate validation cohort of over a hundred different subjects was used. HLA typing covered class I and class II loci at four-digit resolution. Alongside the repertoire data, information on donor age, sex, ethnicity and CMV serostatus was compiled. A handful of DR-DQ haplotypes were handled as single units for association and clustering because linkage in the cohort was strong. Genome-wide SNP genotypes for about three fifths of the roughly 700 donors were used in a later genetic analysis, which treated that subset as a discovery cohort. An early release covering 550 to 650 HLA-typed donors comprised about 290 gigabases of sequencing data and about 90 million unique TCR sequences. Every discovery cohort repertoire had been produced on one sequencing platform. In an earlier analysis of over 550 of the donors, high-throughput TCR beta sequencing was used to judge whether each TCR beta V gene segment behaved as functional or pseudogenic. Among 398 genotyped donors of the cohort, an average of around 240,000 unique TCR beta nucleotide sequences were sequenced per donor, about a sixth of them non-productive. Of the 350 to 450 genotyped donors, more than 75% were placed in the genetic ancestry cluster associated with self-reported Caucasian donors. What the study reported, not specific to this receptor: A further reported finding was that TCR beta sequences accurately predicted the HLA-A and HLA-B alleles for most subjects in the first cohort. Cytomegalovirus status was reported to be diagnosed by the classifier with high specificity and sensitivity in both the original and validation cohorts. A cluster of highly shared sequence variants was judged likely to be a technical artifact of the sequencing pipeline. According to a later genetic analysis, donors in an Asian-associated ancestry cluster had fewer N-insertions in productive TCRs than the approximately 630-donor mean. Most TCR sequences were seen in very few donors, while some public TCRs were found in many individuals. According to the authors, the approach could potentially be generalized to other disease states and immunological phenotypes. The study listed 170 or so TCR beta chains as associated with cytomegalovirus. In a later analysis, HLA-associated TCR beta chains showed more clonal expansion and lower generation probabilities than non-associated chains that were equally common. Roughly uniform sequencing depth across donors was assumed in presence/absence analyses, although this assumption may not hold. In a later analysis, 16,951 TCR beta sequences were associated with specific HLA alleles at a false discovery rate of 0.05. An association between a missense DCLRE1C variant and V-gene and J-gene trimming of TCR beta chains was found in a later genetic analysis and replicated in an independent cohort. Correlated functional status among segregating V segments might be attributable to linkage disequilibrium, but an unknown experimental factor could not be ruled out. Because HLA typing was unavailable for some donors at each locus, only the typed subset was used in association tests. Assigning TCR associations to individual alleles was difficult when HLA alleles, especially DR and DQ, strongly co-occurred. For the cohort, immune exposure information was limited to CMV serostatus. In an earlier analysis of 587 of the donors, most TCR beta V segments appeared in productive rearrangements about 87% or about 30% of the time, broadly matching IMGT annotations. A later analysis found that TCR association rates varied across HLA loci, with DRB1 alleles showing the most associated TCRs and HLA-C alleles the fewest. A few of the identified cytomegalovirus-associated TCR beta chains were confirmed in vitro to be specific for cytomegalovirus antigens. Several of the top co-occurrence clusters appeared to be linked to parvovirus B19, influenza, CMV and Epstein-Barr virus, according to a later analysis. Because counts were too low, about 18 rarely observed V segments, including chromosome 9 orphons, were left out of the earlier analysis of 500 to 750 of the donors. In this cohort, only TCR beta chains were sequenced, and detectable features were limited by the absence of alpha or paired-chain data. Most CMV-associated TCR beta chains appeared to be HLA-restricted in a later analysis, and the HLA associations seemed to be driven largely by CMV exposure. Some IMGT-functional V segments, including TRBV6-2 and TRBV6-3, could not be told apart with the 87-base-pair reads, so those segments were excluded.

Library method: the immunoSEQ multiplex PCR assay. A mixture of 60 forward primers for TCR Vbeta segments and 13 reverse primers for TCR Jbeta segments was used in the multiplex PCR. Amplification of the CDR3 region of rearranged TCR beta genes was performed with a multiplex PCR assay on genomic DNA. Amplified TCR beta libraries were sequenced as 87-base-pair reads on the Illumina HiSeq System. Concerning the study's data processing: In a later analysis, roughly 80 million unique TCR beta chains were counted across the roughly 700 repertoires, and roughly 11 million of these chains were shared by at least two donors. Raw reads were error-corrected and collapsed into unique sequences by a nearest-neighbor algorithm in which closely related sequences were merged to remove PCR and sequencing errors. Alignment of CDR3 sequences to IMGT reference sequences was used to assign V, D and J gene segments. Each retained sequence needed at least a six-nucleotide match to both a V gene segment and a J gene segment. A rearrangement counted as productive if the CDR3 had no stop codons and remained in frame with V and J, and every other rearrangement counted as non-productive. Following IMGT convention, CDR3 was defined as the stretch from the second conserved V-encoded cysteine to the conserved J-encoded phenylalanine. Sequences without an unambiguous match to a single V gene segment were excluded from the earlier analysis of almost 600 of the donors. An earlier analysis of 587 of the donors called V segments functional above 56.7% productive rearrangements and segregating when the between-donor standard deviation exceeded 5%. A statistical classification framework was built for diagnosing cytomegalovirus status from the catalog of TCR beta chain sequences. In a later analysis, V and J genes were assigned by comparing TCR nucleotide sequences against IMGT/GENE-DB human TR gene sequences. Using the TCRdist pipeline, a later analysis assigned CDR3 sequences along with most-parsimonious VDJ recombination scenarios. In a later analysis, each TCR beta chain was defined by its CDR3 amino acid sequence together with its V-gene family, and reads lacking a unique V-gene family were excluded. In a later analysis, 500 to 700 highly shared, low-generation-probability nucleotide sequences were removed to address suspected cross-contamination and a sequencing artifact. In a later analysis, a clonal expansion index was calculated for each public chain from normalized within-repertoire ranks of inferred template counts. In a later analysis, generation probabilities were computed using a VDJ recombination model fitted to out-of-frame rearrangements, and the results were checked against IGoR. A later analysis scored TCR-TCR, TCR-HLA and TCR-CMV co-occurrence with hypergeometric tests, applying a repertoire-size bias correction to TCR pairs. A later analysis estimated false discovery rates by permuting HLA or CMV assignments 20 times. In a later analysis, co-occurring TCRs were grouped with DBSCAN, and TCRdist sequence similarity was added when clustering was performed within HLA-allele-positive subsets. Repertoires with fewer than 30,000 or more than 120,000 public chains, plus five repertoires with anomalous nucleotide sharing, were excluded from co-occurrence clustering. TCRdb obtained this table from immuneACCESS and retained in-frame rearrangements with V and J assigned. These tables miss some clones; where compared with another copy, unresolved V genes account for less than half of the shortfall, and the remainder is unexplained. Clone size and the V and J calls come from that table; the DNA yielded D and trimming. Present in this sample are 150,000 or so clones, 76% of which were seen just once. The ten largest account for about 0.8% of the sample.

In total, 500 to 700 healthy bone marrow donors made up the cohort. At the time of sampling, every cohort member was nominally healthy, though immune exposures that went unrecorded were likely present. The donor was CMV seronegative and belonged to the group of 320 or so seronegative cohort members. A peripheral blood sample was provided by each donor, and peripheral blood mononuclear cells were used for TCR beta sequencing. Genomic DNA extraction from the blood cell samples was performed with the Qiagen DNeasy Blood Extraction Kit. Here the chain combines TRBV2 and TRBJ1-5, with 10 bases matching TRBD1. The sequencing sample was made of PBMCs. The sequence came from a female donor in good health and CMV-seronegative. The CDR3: CASRDRQGAFQPQHF. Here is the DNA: TGTGCCAGCAGGGACCGACAGGGGGCGTTTCAGCCCCAGCATTTT.